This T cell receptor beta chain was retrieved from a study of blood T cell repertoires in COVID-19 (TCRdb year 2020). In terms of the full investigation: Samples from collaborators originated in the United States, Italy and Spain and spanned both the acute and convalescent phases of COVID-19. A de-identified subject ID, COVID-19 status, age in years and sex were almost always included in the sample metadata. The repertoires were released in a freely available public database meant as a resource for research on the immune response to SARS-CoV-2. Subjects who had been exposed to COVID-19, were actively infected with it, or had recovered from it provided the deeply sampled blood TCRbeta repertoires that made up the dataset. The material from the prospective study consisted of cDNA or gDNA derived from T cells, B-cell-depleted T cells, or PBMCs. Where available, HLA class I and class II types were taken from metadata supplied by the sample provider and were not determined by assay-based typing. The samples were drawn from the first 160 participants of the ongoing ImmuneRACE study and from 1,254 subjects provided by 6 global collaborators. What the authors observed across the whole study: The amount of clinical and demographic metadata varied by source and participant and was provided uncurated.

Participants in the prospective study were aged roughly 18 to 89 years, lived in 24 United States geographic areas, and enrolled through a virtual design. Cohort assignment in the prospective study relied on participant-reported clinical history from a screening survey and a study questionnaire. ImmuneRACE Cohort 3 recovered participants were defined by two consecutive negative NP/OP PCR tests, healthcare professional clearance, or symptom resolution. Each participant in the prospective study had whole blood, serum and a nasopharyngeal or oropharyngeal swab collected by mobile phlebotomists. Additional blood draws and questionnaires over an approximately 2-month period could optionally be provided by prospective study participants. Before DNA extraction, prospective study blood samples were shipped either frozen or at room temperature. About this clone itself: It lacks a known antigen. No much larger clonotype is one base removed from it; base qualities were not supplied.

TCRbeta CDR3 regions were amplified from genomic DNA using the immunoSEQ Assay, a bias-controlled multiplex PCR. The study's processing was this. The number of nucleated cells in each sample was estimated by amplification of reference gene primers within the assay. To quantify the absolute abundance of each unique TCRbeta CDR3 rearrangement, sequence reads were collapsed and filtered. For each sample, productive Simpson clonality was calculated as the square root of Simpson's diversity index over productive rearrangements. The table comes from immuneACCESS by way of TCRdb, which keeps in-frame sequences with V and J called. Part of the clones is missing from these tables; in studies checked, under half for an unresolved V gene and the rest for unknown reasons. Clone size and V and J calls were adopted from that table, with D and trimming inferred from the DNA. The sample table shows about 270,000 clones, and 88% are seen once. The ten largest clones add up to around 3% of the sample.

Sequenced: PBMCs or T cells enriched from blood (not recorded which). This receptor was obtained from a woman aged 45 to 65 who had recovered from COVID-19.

CDR3 reads: CASSEQGIGYGYTF. The DNA reads as follows: TGCGCCAGCAGTGAGCAGGGGATCGGGTATGGCTACACCTTC. The chain links TRBV10-2 with TRBJ1-2, and the D gene may be TRBD1, 6 bases matching. CDR3 length: 14 amino acids, cysteine to phenylalanine. Solely the CDR3 DNA is kept, with 42 bases framed from the first base. Trimming costs V 2 bases and J 5 bases, and their ends lie 12 bases apart. Sequences WSHSY (CDR1) and SAAADI (CDR2) are obtained from the germline V gene.